The 9 T cell receptor beta chains below were found in one sample sequenced in a study of cytomegalovirus exposure and HLA in healthy donors. The PCR was carried out with 60 Vbeta primers and 13 Jbeta primers. Sequencing used immunoSEQ multiplex PCR; TCRdb keeps in-frame clones, though not all of them. The data show 150,000 or so clones, around three quarters seen once. Sequencing input: PBMCs. These receptors came from a male donor in good health and CMV-seropositive.

This clone showed up just once. The CDR3 loop reads CASRVSGRADEQYF. Here the CDR3 DNA reads TGTGCCAGCAGAGTTAGCGGGAGGGCAGACGAGCAGTACTTC. The chain recombines TRBV27 with TRBJ2-7; 11 bases line up with TRBD2. J lost 5 bases, V lost 6 bases, and 6 bases had no gene match. The CDR3 spans 14 residues. CDR1 is MNHEY, CDR2 SMNVEV, per germline (reference sequence).

The J gene is TRBJ2-1, the V gene TRBV7-6; 9 nucleotides agree with TRBD2. The V segment lost 5 bases and the J segment 9 bases; nucleotides outside the gene matches: 5. Germline V lookup: CDR1 SGHVS, CDR2 FNYEAQ. The CDR3 runs to 13 residues. As DNA, the CDR3 is TGTGCCAGCAGCCTTTTTAGCGGGGGTGAGCAGTTCTTC. This translates into CASSLFSGGEQFF.

The gene calls are TRBV5-1 and TRBJ2-7, with D possibly TRBD1 on 5 matching bases. From germline, CDR1 is SGHRS and CDR2 YFSETQ. Trimming left V 0 bases short and J 3 bases short, with 13 bases between. The CDR3 has 15 residues. For the CDR3, the DNA is TGCGCCAGCAGCTTGGACCCCGACAGTAACTACGAGCAGTACTTC. It yields the protein CASSLDPDSNYEQYF. Full variable domain (rest looked up from reference TRBV5-1 and TRBJ2-7): KAGVTQTPRYLIKTRGQQVTLSCSPISGHRSVSWYQQTPGQGLQFLFEYFSETQRNKGNFPGRFSGRQFSNSRSEMNVSTLELGDSALYLCASSLDPDSNYEQYFGPGTRLTVT.

This clone has just a few counts. The chain carries TRBV2 and TRBJ1-1; D is uncertain. Germline CDR1 SNHLY, CDR2 FYNNEI. Deletions cut 2 bases from V and 6 bases from J, with 10 bases between. This CDR3 comprises 13 residues. The CDR3 protein is CASSESGESEAFF. CDR3 DNA sequence: TGTGCCAGCAGTGAATCGGGAGAATCTGAAGCTTTCTTT. The entire variable domain, with the rest obtained from reference TRBV2 and TRBJ1-1, is as follows: EPEVTQTPSHQVTQMGQEVILRCVPISNHLYFYWYRQILGQKVEFLVSFYNNEISEKSEIFDDQFSVERPDGSNFTLKIRSTKLEDSAMYFCASSESGESEAFFGQGTRLTVV.

The rearrangement joins TRBV2 to TRBJ1-1, with D unclear. Trimming removed 6 bases at V and 3 bases at J, with 17 bases between. The germline V gene has CDR1 SNHLY and CDR2 FYNNEI. The CDR3 extends over 15 amino acids. CDR3 residues: CASRGNGGWDTEAFF. Written as DNA, the CDR3 is TGTGCCAGCAGAGGGAATGGAGGGTGGGACACTGAAGCTTTCTTT.

V and J are TRBV28 and TRBJ2-5; 7 bases match TRBD1. CDR1 is MDHEN and CDR2 is SYDVKM in the germline V gene. V shed 3 bases and J 2 bases; nucleotides not matched to a gene: 6. The CDR3 runs 15 residues. The chain's CDR3 is CASSLSGTEQETQYF. The CDR3 bases are TGTGCCAGCAGTTTGTCGGGGACAGAACAAGAGACCCAGTACTTC.

The genes are TRBV28 and TRBJ2-3; 13 nucleotides align to TRBD2. J was trimmed by 6 bases and V by 1 base; bases with no gene match: 10. Germline-derived CDR1 and CDR2 are MDHEN and SYDVKM. The length of the CDR3 is 18 residues. The CDR3 is CASSLYRGLAGFQDTQYF. CDR3 in DNA: TGTGCCAGCAGTTTATATCGGGGACTAGCGGGATTTCAGGATACGCAGTATTTT.

V usage is TRBV21-1 and J usage is TRBJ2-7; the listed D gene, TRBD1, was not tested against the DNA. TRBV21-1 represents a pseudogene. The CDR3 loop spans 18 amino acids. CDR3 coding DNA: TGTGCCAGCAGCAAACAAGGCAGGGGGCGCCTCGGTCTGTACGAGCAGTACTTC. Protein: CASSKQGRGRLGLYEQYF.

The chain uses TRBV6-4 and TRBJ1-1; D uncertain. V lost 6 bases and J lost 2, with 10 bases in between. Germline V gene sequence: CDR1 MRHNA, CDR2 SNTAGT. The CDR3 length is 13 residues. The DNA for the CDR3 is TGTGCCAGCAGAGTGACTGAAAACACTGAAGCTTTCTTT. Protein product: CASRVTENTEAFF.